This T cell receptor (beta chain) is from a study of OX40 agonist ivuxolimab in advanced cancers. J gave up 1 base and V 2 bases, and 4 bases lay outside the gene matches. The CDR3 sequence is 17 residues long. Looked up from germline, CDR1 is SGHRS and CDR2 is YFSETQ. Sequencing used immunoSEQ multiplex PCR; TCRdb keeps in-frame clones, though not all of them. The table lists tens of thousands of clones, 70% to 90% of them singletons. Patients were excluded for autoimmune disease history or systemic immunosuppression. Material: CD4+ or CD8+ T cells sorted from blood, obtained in a trial of the OX40 agonist ivuxolimab. The chain links TRBV5-1 to TRBJ2-3; TRBD2 aligns across 13 bases. The sequence was obtained from an adult with an advanced solid tumor such as melanoma, head and neck, liver or kidney cancer. The CDR3: CASSFTSGGAGTDTQYF. CDR3 nucleotides: TGCGCCAGCAGCTTCACTAGCGGGGGGGCCGGCACAGATACGCAGTATTTT.